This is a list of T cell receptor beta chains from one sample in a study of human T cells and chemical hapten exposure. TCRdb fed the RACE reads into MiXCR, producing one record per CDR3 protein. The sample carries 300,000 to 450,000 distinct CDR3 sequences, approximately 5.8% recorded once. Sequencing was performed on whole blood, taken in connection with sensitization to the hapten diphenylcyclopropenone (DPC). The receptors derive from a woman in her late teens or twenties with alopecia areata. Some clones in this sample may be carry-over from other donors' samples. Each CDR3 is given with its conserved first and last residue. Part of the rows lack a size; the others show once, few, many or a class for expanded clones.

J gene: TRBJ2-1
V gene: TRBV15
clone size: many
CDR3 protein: CATSSPPQRGDEQFF

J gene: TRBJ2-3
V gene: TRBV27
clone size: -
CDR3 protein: CASSTRGLVDTQYF

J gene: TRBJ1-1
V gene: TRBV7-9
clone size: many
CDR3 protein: CASSLPRQNTEAFF

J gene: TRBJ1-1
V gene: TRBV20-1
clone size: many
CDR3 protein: CSARSSSSDTEAFF

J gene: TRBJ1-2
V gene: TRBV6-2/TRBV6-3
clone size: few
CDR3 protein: CASRRYGYTF

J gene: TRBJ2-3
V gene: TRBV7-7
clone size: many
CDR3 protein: CATKAHPSGTQYF

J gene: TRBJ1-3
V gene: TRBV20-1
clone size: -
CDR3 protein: CSATRSGNTIYF

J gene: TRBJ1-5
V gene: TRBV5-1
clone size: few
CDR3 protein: CASSLMTGEGQPQHF

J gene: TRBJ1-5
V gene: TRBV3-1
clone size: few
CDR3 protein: CASSQAREGQPQHF

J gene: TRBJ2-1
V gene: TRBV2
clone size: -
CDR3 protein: CASSERGGWDEQFF

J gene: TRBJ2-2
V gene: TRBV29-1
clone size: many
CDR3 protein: CSVGQMNTGELFF

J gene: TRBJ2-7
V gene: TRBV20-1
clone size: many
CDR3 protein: CSARDWSASSYEQYF

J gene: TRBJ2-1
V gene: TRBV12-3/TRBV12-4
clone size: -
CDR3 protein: CASSLRLAADNEQFF

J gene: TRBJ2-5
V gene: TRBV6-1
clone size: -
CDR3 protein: CASSGNGGETQYF

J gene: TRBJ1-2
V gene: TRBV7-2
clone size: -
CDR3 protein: CASSLVAESGYGYTF

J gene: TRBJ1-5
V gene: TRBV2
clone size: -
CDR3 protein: CASSEISNQPQHF

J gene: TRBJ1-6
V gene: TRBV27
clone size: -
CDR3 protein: CASSTPPGQGFGSPLHF

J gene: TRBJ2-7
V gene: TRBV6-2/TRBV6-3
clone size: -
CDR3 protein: CASLKGTKGTYEQYF